What follows are 11 T cell receptor beta chains derived from one specimen sequenced in a study of OX40 agonist ivuxolimab in advanced cancers. Only in-frame clones appear in the TCRdb table, and some are missing; sequencing was by immunoSEQ multiplex PCR. Among about 43,000 clones listed, around 87% were seen once. This material consisted of CD4+ or CD8+ T cells sorted from blood, taken in a trial of the OX40 agonist ivuxolimab. The receptor set was obtained from an adult with an advanced solid tumor such as melanoma, head and neck, liver or kidney cancer.

The sample holds a few counts of this clone. The rearrangement joins TRBV4-2 to TRBJ1-2; unclear D gene. The CDR3 is made up of 15 amino acids. Per the germline V gene, CDR1 is LGHNA and CDR2 is YNFKEQ. Trimming took off 4 bases at V and 2 bases at J, with 14 bases between the two ends. CDR3 bases: TGTGCCAGCAGCCCCGACTTAACATCGAACTATGGCTACACCTTC. Translated, it gives CASSPDLTSNYGYTF.

The chain combines TRBV6-5 with TRBJ2-7; either TRBD1 or TRBD2 may supply D (5 bases each). Germline lookup yields CDR1 MNHEY and CDR2 SVGAGI. This CDR3 has 15 residues. V was pared by 0 bases and J by 0 bases, with 9 bases between. DNA of the CDR3: TGTGCCAGCAGTTACTCCGGGACGGGCTCCTACGAGCAGTACTTC. As protein: CASSYSGTGSYEQYF.

The chain recombines TRBV7-3 with TRBJ2-5, with D maybe TRBD1 (5 bases). The germline V and J ends were trimmed by 3 bases and 5 bases, with 10 bases remaining between them. Germline V gene sequence: CDR1 SGHTA, CDR2 FQGTGA. The CDR3 spans 13 residues. The CDR3 here is CASSFQGTETQYF. DNA of the CDR3: TGTGCCAGCAGCTTCCAGGGCACGGAGACCCAGTACTTC.

This clone is a singleton in its sample. The chain has TRBV29-1 and TRBJ2-3, with TRBD2 identical over 12 bases. In germline, CDR1 is SQVTM, CDR2 ANQGSEA. The CDR3 consists of 15 residues. J was trimmed by 6 bases and V by 5 bases; bases with no gene match: 9. CDR3 protein: CSVSLTSGRSDTQYF. The CDR3 nucleotides read TGCAGCGTTTCCTTGACTAGCGGGAGAAGTGATACGCAGTATTTT.

This rearrangement joins TRBV21-1 to TRBJ2-2; no check of the table's D call, TRBD1, against the DNA was made. TRBV21-1 is a listed pseudogene. This CDR3 comprises 14 residues. CDR3 coding DNA: TGTGCCAGCAGCAACTCTAGGGGCACCGGGGAGCTGTTTTTT. Translated: CASSNSRGTGELFF.

This chain joins TRBV6-6 and TRBJ1-1; D not resolved. Looked up from germline, CDR1 is MNHNY and CDR2 is SVGAGI (reference sequence). V shed 6 bases and J shed 5 bases, with 7 bases lying between them. There are 11 residues in the CDR3. In nucleotides, the CDR3 is TGTGCCAGCAGCAGACAAACTGAAGCTTTCTTT. Residues: CASSRQTEAFF.

The chain recombines TRBV19 with TRBJ1-1; 9 bases are shared with TRBD1. V shed 3 bases, J shed 5 bases, and the junction held 4 bases outside the gene matches. This CDR3 is 14 amino acids long. Germline assignment: CDR1 LNHDA and CDR2 SQIVND (reference sequence). This CDR3 reads CASSMRTGETEAFF. Written as DNA, the CDR3 is TGTGCCAGTAGTATGAGGACAGGGGAGACTGAAGCTTTCTTT.

The genes are TRBV11-2 and TRBJ2-1; 9 bases are a match to TRBD1. Germline assignment: CDR1 SGHAT and CDR2 FQNNGV. Unmatched junction bases numbered 5, after V lost 2 bases and J lost 6 bases. This CDR3 spans 15 amino acids. The CDR3 sequence is CASSLLGQGSNEQFF. CDR3 nucleotides: TGTGCCAGCAGCTTATTGGGACAGGGTTCCAATGAGCAGTTCTTC.

The rearrangement uses TRBV5-1 and TRBJ2-2; weak D call: TRBD2 (6 bases). The germline V gene has CDR1 SGHRS and CDR2 YFSETQ. V was trimmed by 1 base and J by 0 bases, leaving 10 bases between them. The CDR3 runs 16 residues. The CDR3 sequence is CASSLYPGANTGELFF. CDR3 in DNA: TGCGCCAGCAGCTTGTATCCGGGAGCGAACACCGGGGAGCTGTTTTTT.

This chain links TRBV6-6 with TRBJ1-5; 10 bases map to TRBD1. This CDR3 has 16 amino acids. Germline V CDR1 and CDR2: MNHNY, SVGAGI (reference sequence). Trimming at V came to 7 bases and at J to 0 bases, leaving 6 bases not matched to a gene. The CDR3 coding sequence is TGTGCCAGCAAGGACAGGGGGTCGAATAGCAATCAGCCCCAGCATTTT. It codes for CASKDRGSNSNQPQHF.

This chain links TRBV28 with TRBJ2-3; D is perhaps TRBD2 (5 bases). The ends were cut back, 1 base at V and 2 bases at J, with 10 bases in the middle. The germline V gene has CDR1 MDHEN and CDR2 SYDVKM. The CDR3 length is 15 residues. The CDR3 region is CASSLLAGNTDTQYF. The CDR3 DNA reads TGTGCCAGCAGTTTATTGGCGGGCAACACAGATACGCAGTATTTT.